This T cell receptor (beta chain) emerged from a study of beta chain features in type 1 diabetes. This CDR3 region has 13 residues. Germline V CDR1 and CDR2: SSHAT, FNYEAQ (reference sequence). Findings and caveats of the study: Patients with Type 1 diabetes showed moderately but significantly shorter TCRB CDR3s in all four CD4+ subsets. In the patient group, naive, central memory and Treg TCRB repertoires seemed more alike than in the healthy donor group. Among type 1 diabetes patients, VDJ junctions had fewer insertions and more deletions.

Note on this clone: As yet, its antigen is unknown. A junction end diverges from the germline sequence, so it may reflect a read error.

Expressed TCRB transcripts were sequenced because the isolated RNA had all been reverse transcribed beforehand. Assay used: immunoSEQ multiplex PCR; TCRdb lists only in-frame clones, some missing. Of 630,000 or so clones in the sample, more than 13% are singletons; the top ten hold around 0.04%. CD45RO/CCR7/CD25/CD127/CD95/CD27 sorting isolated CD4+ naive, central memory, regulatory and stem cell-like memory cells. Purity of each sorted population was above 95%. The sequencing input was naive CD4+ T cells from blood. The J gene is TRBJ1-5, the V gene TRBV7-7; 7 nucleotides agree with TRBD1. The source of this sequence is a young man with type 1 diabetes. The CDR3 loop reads CASSRDRNQPQHF. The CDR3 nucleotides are TGTGCTAGCAGCCGGGACAGAAATCAGCCCCAGCATTTT.